This T cell receptor (beta chain) was recorded in a study of T cells after yellow fever vaccination. Overall study findings and caveats: A small share of clonotypes appeared in both CD4 and CD8 compartments. Contamination by abundant bulk-population clonotypes could be present in FACS-sorted repertoires. Clones from primary vaccination mostly reappeared after the booster (96% CD4, less than 90% CD8).

Note on this clonotype: The antigen is undetermined.

Making TCR cDNA involved 5'RACE template switching, which added UMIs and a universal primer site. TCRdb used MiXCR to reprocess the 5' RACE reads, holding one entry per CDR3 protein. The table includes about 210,000 distinct CDR3 sequences, about 7% detected once. The CDR3 loop spans 14 amino acids. Trimming cost V 8 bases and J 6 bases; bases outside gene matches: 2. CDR1 is SSHAT, CDR2 FNYEAQ, per germline (reference sequence). The receptor was derived from a man aged 25-45 years who received the YFV17D yellow fever vaccine. The sample consisted of CD4+ T cells sorted from PBMCs, taken on the day of the yellow fever booster vaccination. The rearrangement uses TRBV7-7 and TRBJ2-2; 14 nucleotides line up with TRBD2. CDR3 loop: CASGTSGSSGELFF. The DNA of the CDR3 is TGTGCCAGCGGGACTAGCGGGAGTTCCGGGGAGCTGTTTTTT.